This T cell receptor (beta chain) was found in a study of blood T cell repertoires in COVID-19. Original analysis: Amplifying reference gene primers gave estimates of nucleated cell counts. TCRdb keeps only in-frame clones here, not all; method: immunoSEQ multiplex PCR. D and trimming come from the DNA, and the V and J calls and clone size come from that table. Found here are some 100,000 clones, 85% to 95% of them singletons; the top ten hold approximately 5.4%. The sequence derives from a man aged 50-60 years with active COVID-19. The sample taken for sequencing was peripheral blood.

CDR3 in DNA: TGCGCCAGCAGACTTACAGGGGAGAGTAATGAAAAACTGTTTTTT. Residues: CASRLTGESNEKLFF. The genes are TRBV10-2 and TRBJ1-4; 7 nucleotides align to TRBD1. Germline V gene sequence: CDR1 WSHSY, CDR2 SAAADI. J gave up 4 bases and V 6 bases, and 8 bases lay outside the gene matches. This CDR3 is 15 amino acids long.